Sequencing of this T cell receptor beta chain was carried out in a study of CD8 T cells in ankylosing spondylitis. Overall study findings and caveats: Reports of some motif variants in reactive arthritis synovial fluid and blood predate this one. In peripheral blood, disease-linked CD8+ clones occurred at relatively low frequencies. Disease-linked clones reportedly concentrated significantly in matched ankylosing spondylitis synovial fluid. A TCR beta motif of several highly homologous variants seemed to mark ankylosing spondylitis blood.

Turning to this clonotype: Its target is not known.

TCRdb fed the 5' RACE reads into MiXCR, producing one record per CDR3 protein. In the table there are 100,000 to 150,000 distinct CDR3 sequences, about an eighth of which are singletons. Sequenced sample: blood, either unsorted or a sorted T cell fraction (not recorded which). This sequence originates from a female donor with ankylosing spondylitis or in good health (not recorded which).

CDR3 loop: CTASGDVAKETQYF. CDR3 coding DNA: TGTACCGCCAGCGGAGACGTGGCCAAAGAGACCCAGTACTTC. The chain uses TRBV24-1 and TRBJ2-5; TRBD2 might be the D (5 bases). This CDR3 region has 14 residues. The V gene's germline CDR1 is KGHDR and CDR2 SFDVKD.